Shown below are 6 T cell receptor beta chains from a single sample sequenced in a study of beta chain features in type 1 diabetes. Overall study findings and caveats: Moderate yet significant TCRB CDR3 shortening was seen in Type 1 diabetes patients in all four CD4+ subsets.

Expressed TCRB transcripts were sequenced because the isolated RNA had all been reverse transcribed beforehand. The protocol was immunoSEQ multiplex PCR, while the TCRdb copy is restricted to in-frame clones and leaves out a portion. Here the sample spans about 700,000 clones, 13% being singletons. These receptors lack a known antigen. Material: naive CD4+ T cells from blood. The receptor source for this set is a man aged 18 to 35 with type 1 diabetes.

This clone has a handful of counts. V and J are TRBV6-1 and TRBJ2-2; 9 bases fit TRBD1. V lost 10 bases to trimming and J lost 4 bases; unmatched junction nucleotides: 4. Germline lookup yields CDR1 MNHNS and CDR2 SASEGT. This CDR3 has 13 amino acids. CDR3 residues: CATGTGITGELFF. In DNA, the CDR3 is TGTGCCACCGGGACAGGGATCACCGGGGAGCTGTTTTTT.

The chain is built from TRBV9 and TRBJ1-2; a possible D gene is TRBD1 (5 bases). Trimming left V 0 bases short and J 6 bases short, with 6 bases between. Germline V CDR1 and CDR2: SGDLS, YYNGEE. This CDR3 comprises 12 residues. The CDR3 DNA reads TGTGCCAGCAGCGTAGCCAGGGATGGCTACACCTTC. Translated, it gives CASSVARDGYTF.

This clone was seen only a few times. The same CDR3 also results from other DNA sequences found in this sample. This chain links TRBV6-5 with TRBJ1-4, with D tentatively TRBD1 (5 bases). V gave up 4 bases and J gave up 0 bases, with 6 bases separating them. This CDR3 has 14 amino acids. CDR1 and CDR2 from the germline V gene are MNHEY and SVGAGI. The CDR3 DNA sequence: TGTGCCAGCAGTTCGACAGCAACTAATGAAAAACTGTTTTTT. This sequence encodes CASSSTATNEKLFF.

The chain is built from TRBV5-1 and TRBJ2-1; D is uncertain. This CDR3 is 14 amino acids long. CDR1 SGHRS and CDR2 YFSETQ come from the germline V gene. Trimming removed 0 bases at V and 7 bases at J, with 11 bases between. The CDR3 nucleotides read TGCGCCAGCAGCTTGGAAAGGACGGAGAATGAGCAGTTCTTC. Translating gives CASSLERTENEQFF.

The V and J genes are TRBV10-1 and TRBJ1-2, with TRBD1 matching 11 bases. CDR1 is WNHNN and CDR2 is SYGVQD in the germline V gene (reference sequence). The CDR3 spans 13 residues. Unmatched junction bases numbered 4, after V lost 5 bases and J lost 8 bases. The chain's CDR3 is CASSMDRGRGYTF. For the CDR3, the DNA is TGCGCCAGCAGTATGGACAGGGGGCGAGGCTACACCTTC.

This clone was counted between two and nine times. The CDR3 bases are TGTGCCAGCACCTCCGGGACAGCAGATTCCTACGAGCAGTACTTC. Its protein product is CASTSGTADSYEQYF. The chain combines TRBV18 with TRBJ2-7; 7 nucleotides agree with TRBD1. This CDR3 is 15 amino acids long. J was trimmed by 1 base and V by 8 bases; bases with no gene match: 11. Germline-derived CDR1 and CDR2 are KGHSH and LQKENI. Full variable domain (remainder filled in from reference TRBV18 and TRBJ2-7): NAGVMQNPRHLVRRRGQEARLRCSPMKGHSHVYWYRQLPEEGLKFMVYLQKENIIDESGMPKERFSAEFPKEGPSILRIQQVVRGDSAAYFCASTSGTADSYEQYFGPGTRLTVT.